This TCR beta chain originates from a study of blood T cell repertoires in COVID-19. The germline gives CDR1 KGHDR, CDR2 SFDVKD. V was clipped by 4 bases and J by 9 bases; unmatched bases: 14. The CDR3 length is 16 residues. Produced via immunoSEQ multiplex PCR; TCRdb's table is partial and in-frame only. Among under 300,000 clones listed, around 90% were seen once. Specimen: peripheral blood. The J gene is TRBJ2-7, the V gene TRBV24-1; 10 bases are shared with TRBD2. The TCR sequence derives from a woman in her 30s with acute or convalescent COVID-19. DNA for the CDR3: TGTGCCACCAGTGAACCCGGTAAGGCTAGCGGGAGTAGGCAGTACTTC. Protein sequence: CATSEPGKASGSRQYF.